Here is one T cell receptor beta chain with its context. This entry belongs to a study of blood T cell repertoires in COVID-19. Looking at the study overall: PBMCs, B-cell-depleted T cells, or T cells were the source of the cDNA or gDNA that made up the material.

TCRdb keeps only in-frame clones here, not all; method: immunoSEQ multiplex PCR. This table has about 100,000 clones, roughly 80% appearing once. CDR3 length equals 18 residues. V lost 5 bases to trimming and J lost 3 bases, with 23 bases between them. Germline-derived CDR1 and CDR2 are LGHDT and YNNKEL (reference sequence). Sequenced sample: peripheral blood. This TCR was recovered from a man aged 60-69 years with acute or convalescent COVID-19. V is TRBV3-1 (or the pseudogene TRBV3-2) and J is TRBJ1-5; TRBD1 is a possible D gene (5 bases). The DNA for the CDR3 is TGTGCCAGCAGCGAAGGGGCGGAGTCGGGAATCTACAATCAGCCCCAGCATTTT. Its translation is CASSEGAESGIYNQPQHF.